This TCR beta chain was sequenced in a study of shared clonotypes between healthy human individuals. This clone was picked up one time. This was a deep-level run. It was across several immunoSEQ plates that each subset's genomic DNA was evenly split. Using immunoSEQ multiplex PCR, the repertoire was profiled, and TCRdb retains in-frame clones only, with some absent. The table lists about 490,000 clones, 60% to 80% of them singletons. Donors had no recently reported acute infections or vaccinations and were HIV-negative. Material for sequencing was PBMCs. The clonotype originates from a woman aged 40 to 50 in good health. Some clones in this sample may be carry-over from other donors' samples.

The CDR3 protein is CAWSEDYNEQFF. The CDR3 DNA reads TGTGCCTGGAGTGAGGATTACAATGAGCAGTTCTTC. The chain uses TRBV30 and TRBJ2-1; D remains ambiguous. Germline values: CDR1 GTSNPN, CDR2 SVGIG (reference sequence). The V and J ends lost 1 base and 4 bases respectively, with 5 bases between them. CDR3 size: 12 residues. Combining the CDR3 with reference TRBV30 and TRBJ2-1 gives the whole variable domain SQTIHQWPATLVQPVGSPLSLECTVEGTSNPNLYWYRQAAGRGLQLLFYSVGIGQISSEVPQNLSASRPQDRQFILSSKKLLLSDSGFYLCAWSEDYNEQFFGPGTRLTVL.